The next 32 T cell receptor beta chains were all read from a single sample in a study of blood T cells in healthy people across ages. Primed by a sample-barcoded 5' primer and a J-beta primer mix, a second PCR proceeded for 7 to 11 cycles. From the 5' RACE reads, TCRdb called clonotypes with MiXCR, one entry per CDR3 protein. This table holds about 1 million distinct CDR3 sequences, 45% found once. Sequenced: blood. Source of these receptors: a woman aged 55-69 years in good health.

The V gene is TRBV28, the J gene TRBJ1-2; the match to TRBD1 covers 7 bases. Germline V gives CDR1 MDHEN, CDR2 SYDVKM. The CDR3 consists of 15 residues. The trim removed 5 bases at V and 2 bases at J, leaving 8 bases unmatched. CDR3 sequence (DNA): TGTGCCAGCAGTCCTATTGACAGGGAAAACTATGGCTACACCTTC. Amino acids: CASSPIDRENYGYTF.

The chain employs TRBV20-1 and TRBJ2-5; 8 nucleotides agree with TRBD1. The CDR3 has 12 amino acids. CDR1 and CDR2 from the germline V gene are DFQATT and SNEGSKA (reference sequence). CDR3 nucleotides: TGCGGTACACAGGGGGACCAAGAGACCCAGTACTTC. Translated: CGTQGDQETQYF.

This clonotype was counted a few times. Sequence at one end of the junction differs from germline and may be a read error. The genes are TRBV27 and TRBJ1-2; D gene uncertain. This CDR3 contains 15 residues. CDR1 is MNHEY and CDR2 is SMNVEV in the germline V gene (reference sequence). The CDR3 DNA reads TGTGCCAGCAGTCCCCTCGGGCAGGTGAACTATGGTTACACCTTC. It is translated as CASSPLGQVNYGYTF.

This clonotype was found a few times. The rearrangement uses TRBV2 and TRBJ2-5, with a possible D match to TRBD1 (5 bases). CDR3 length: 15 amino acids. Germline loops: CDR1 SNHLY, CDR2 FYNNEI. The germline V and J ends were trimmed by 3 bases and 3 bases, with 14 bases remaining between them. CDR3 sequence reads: CASSEGHSPKETQYF. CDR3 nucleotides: TGTGCCAGCAGTGAGGGGCACTCTCCCAAAGAGACCCAGTACTTC.

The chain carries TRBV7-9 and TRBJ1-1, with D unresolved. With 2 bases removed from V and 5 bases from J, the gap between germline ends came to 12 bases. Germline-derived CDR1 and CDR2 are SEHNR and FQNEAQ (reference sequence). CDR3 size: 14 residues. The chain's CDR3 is CASSLSSRFTEAFF. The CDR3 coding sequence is TGTGCCAGCAGCTTATCATCACGGTTTACTGAAGCTTTCTTT.

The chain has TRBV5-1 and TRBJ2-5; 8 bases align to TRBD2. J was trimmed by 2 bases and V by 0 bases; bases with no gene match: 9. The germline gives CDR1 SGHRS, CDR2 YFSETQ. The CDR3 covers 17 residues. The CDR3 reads CASSLARGAPHQETQYF. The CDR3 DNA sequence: TGCGCCAGCAGCTTGGCGCGGGGGGCCCCCCATCAAGAGACCCAGTACTTC.

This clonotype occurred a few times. The CDR3 nucleotides read TGTGCCAGCACACGGCGGGAGTTATACGAGCAGTACTTC. Protein sequence: CASTRRELYEQYF. V is TRBV2 and J is TRBJ2-5; 7 positions match TRBD2. The J call may be mistaken, given a closer DNA end match to TRBJ2-7. The CDR3 has 13 amino acids. CDR1 is SNHLY, CDR2 FYNNEI, per germline.

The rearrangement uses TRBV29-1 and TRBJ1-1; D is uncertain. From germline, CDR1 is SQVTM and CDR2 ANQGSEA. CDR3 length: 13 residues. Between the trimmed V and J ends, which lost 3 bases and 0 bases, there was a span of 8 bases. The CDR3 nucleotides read TGCAGCGTTGACACGGGAATGAACACTGAAGCTTTCTTT. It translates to CSVDTGMNTEAFF. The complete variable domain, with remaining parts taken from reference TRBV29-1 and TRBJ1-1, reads SAVISQKPSRDICQRGTSLTIQCQVDSQVTMMFWYRQQPGQSLTLIATANQGSEATYESGFVIDKFPISRPNLTFSTLTVSNMSPEDSSIYLCSVDTGMNTEAFFGQGTRLTVV.

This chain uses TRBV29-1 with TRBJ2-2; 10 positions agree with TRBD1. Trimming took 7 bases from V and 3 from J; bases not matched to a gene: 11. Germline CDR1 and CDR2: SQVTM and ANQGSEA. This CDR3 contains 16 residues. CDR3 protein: CSARAWGQGHTGELFF. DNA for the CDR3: TGCAGCGCCAGAGCCTGGGGACAGGGGCACACCGGGGAGCTGTTTTTT.

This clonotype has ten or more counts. In DNA form, the CDR3 reads TGCGCCAGCAGCTACCGGGGAGGCTACGAGCAGTACTTC. Its protein product is CASSYRGGYEQYF. The rearrangement joins TRBV5-1 to TRBJ2-7; the D gene is possibly TRBD2 (6 bases). V lost 3 bases, J lost 3 bases, and 10 bases lay in between. This CDR3 is built from 13 residues. Germline CDR1 reads SGHRS; CDR2 reads YFSETQ. Complete variable domain (other parts from reference TRBV5-1 and TRBJ2-7): KAGVTQTPRYLIKTRGQQVTLSCSPISGHRSVSWYQQTPGQGLQFLFEYFSETQRNKGNFPGRFSGRQFSNSRSEMNVSTLELGDSALYLCASSYRGGYEQYFGPGTRLTVT.

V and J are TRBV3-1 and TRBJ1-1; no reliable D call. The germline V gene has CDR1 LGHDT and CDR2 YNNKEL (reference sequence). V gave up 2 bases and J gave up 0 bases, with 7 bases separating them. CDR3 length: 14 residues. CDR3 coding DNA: TGTGCCAGCAGCCAACCGGGCATGAACACTGAAGCTTTCTTT. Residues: CASSQPGMNTEAFF.

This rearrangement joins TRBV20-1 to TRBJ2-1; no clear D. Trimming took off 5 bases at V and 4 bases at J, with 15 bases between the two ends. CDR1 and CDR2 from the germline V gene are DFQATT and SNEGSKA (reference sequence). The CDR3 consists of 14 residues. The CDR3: CSAQTRSSYNEQFF. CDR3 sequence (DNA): TGCAGTGCTCAGACTCGATCCTCGTACAATGAGCAGTTCTTC.

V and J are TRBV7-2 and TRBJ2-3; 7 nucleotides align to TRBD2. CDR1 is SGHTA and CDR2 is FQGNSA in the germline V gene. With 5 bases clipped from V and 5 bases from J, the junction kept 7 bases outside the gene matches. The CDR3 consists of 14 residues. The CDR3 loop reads CASSRGGTQDTQYF. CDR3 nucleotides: TGTGCCAGCAGCCGGGGAGGGACGCAAGATACGCAGTATTTT. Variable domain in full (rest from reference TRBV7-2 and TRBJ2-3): GAGVSQSPSNKVTEKGKDVELRCDPISGHTALYWYRQSLGQGLEFLIYFQGNSAPDKSGLPSDRFSAERTGGSVSTLTIQRTQQEDSAVYLCASSRGGTQDTQYFGPGTRLTVL.

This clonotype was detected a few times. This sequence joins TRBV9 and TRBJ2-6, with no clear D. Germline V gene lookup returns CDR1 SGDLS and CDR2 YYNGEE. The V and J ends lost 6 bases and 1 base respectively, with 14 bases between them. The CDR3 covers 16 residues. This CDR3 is CASTIKDQSGANVLTF. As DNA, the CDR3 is TGTGCCAGCACCATTAAGGACCAATCTGGGGCCAACGTCCTGACTTTC.

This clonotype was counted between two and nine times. The CDR3, as DNA: TGCGCCAGCAGTAGACAGGGGTATTCCACTGAAGCTTTCTTT. Translating it yields CASSRQGYSTEAFF. This chain uses TRBV5-1 with TRBJ1-1; 8 bases match TRBD1. The CDR3 has 14 residues. Per the germline V gene, CDR1 is SGHRS and CDR2 is YFSETQ. V was pared by 5 bases and J by 4 bases, with 7 bases of the junction left unmatched.

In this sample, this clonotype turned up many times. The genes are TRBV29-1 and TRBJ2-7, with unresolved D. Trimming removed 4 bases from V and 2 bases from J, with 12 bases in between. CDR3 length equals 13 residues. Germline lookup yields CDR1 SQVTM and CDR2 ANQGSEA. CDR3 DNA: TGCAGCGTTGTTCACAGTTTGACCTACGAGCAGTACTTC. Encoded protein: CSVVHSLTYEQYF.

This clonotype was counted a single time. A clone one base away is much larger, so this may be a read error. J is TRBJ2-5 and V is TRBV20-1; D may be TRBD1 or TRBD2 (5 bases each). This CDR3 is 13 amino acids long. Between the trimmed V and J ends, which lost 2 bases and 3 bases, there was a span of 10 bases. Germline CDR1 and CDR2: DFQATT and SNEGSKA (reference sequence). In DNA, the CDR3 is TGCAGTGCTAGAAGGTGGGGGAAAGAGACCCAGTACTTC. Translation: CSARRWGKETQYF.

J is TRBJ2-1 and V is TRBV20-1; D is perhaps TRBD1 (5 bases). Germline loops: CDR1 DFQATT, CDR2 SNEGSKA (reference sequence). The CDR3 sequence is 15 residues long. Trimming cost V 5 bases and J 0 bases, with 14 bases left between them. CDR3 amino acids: CSAYKDTGSYNEQFF. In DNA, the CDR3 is TGCAGTGCTTACAAGGACACTGGCTCCTACAATGAGCAGTTCTTC.

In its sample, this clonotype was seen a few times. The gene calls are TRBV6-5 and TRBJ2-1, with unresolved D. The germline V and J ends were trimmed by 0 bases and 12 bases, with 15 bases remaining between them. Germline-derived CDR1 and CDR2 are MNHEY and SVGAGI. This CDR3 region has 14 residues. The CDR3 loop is CASSYSNLNQPQFF. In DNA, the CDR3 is TGTGCCAGCAGTTACTCGAATTTAAATCAGCCGCAGTTCTTC.

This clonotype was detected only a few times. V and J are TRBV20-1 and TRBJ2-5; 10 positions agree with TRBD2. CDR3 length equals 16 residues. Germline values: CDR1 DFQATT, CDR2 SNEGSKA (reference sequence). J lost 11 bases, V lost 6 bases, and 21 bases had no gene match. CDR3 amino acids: CSAPNLVAGGPFEQYF. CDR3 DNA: TGCAGTGCCCCGAATCTGGTAGCGGGAGGACCTTTTGAGCAGTACTTC.

CDR3 region: CASSERETSNEQFF. CDR3 nucleotide sequence: TGCGCCAGCAGCGAGCGGGAGACTTCCAATGAGCAGTTCTTC. V usage is TRBV5-1 and J usage is TRBJ2-1, with TRBD2 identical over 8 bases. Germline V gene data show CDR1 as SGHRS and CDR2 as YFSETQ. The CDR3 totals 14 residues. The junction had 6 bases not matched to a gene; V was cut back by 4 bases and J by 6 bases.

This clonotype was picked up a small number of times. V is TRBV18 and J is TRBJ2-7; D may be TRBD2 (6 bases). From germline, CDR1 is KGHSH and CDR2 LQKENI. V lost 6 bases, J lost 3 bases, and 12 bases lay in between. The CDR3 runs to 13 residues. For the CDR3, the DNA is TGTGCCAGCTCGGGAGGCGCGAACTACGAGCAGTACTTC. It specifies CASSGGANYEQYF.

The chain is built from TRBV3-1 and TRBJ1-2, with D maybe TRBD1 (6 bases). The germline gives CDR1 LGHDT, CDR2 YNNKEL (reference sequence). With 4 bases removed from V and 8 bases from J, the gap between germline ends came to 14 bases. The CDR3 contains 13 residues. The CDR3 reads CASSRTDYVGYTF. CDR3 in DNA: TGTGCCAGCAGCCGGACAGATTACGTAGGCTACACCTTC.

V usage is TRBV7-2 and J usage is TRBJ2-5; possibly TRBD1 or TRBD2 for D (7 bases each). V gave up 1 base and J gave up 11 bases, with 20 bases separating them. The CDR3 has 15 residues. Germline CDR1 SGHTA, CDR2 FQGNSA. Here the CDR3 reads CASSLGGGFLQGQYF. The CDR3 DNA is TGTGCCAGCAGCTTAGGGGGGGGCTTCCTACAGGGGCAGTACTTC.

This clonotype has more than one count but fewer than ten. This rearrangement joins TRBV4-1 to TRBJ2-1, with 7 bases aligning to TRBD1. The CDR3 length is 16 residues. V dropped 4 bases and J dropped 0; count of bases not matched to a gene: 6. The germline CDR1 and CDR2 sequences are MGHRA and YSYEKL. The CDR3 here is CASSLMTGFSYNEQFF. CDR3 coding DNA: TGCGCCAGCAGCCTAATGACAGGGTTCTCCTACAATGAGCAGTTCTTC.

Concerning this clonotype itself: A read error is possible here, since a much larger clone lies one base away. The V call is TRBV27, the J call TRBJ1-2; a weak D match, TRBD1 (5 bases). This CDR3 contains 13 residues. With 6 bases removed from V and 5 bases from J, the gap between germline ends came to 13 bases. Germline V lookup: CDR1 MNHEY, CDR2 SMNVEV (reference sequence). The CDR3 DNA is TGTGCCAGCAGCCCCATGGGGGGTTATGGCTACACCTTC. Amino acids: CASSPMGGYGYTF.

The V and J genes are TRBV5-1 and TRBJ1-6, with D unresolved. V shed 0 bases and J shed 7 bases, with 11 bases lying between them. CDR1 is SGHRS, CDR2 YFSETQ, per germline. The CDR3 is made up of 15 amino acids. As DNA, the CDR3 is TGCGCCAGCAGCTTGGGCCAGCCGTCGAATTCACCCCTCCACTTT. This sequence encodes CASSLGQPSNSPLHF.

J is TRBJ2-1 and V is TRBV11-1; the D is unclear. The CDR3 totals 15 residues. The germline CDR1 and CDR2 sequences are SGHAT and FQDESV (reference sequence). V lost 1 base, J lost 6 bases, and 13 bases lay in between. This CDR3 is CASSLETNPFNEQFF. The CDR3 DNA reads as TGTGCCAGCAGCTTAGAGACAAACCCCTTCAATGAGCAGTTCTTC.

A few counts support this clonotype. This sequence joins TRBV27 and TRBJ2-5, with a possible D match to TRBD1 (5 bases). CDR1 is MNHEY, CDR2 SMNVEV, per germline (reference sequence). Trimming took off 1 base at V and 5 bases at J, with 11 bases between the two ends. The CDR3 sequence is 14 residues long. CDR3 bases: TGTGCCAGCAGTTTATGGGCAGGGTCTGAGACCCAGTACTTC. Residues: CASSLWAGSETQYF.

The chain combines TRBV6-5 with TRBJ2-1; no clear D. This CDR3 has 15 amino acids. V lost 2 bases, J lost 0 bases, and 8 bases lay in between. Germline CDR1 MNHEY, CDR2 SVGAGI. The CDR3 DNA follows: TGTGCCAGCAGTTACGACCAGAGCTCCTACAATGAGCAGTTCTTC. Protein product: CASSYDQSSYNEQFF.

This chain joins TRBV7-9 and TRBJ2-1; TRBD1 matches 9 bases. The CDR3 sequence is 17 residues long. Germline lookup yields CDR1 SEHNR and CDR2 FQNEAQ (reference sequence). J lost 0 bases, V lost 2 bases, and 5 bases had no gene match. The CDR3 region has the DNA TGTGCCAGCAGCTTAACAGGGGGCTCGGGCTCCTACAATGAGCAGTTCTTC. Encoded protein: CASSLTGGSGSYNEQFF. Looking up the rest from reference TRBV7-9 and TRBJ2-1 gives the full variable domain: DTGVSQNPRHKITKRGQNVTFRCDPISEHNRLYWYRQTLGQGPEFLTYFQNEAQLEKSRLLSDRFSAERPKGSFSTLEIQRTEQGDSAMYLCASSLTGGSGSYNEQFFGPGTRLTVL.

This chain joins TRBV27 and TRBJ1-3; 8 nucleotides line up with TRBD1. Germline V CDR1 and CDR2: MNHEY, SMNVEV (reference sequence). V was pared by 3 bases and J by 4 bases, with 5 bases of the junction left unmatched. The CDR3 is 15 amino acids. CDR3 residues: CASSFTGGNGNTIYF. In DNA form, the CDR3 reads TGTGCCAGCAGTTTTACAGGGGGTAACGGAAACACCATATATTTT.